This T cell receptor beta chain was retrieved from a study of Tregs in tolerant kidney transplant recipients. Some clones are missing from TCRdb's copy, which holds only in-frame ones; the method was immunoSEQ multiplex PCR. The sample has some 69,000 clones, around 84% seen once; the top ten hold about 4.5%. The CDR3 has 15 amino acids. Trimming left V 5 bases short and J 4 bases short, with 18 bases between. The germline gives CDR1 SGHTA, CDR2 FQGNSA. This chain uses TRBV7-2 with TRBJ2-7; D may correspond to TRBD1 or TRBD2 (5 bases each). The receptor was derived from a human donor in good health. Sequencing was performed on CD4+ T cells from blood. The CDR3 DNA sequence: TGTGCCAGCAGCCTCCGGGACCCTCCAAATTACGAGCAGTACTTC. Its translation is CASSLRDPPNYEQYF.